This TCR beta chain derives from a study of response to subunit inactivated influenza vaccine. V was trimmed by 7 bases and J by 12 bases, leaving 28 bases between them. Germline CDR1 and CDR2: MDHEN and SYDVKM. The CDR3 totals 15 residues. TCRdb used MiXCR to reprocess the RT-PCR reads, holding one entry per CDR3 protein. The table lists about 500,000 distinct CDR3 sequences, around 7.7% of them singletons. This chain joins TRBV28 and TRBJ2-7; possible D gene TRBD1, 5 bases. The sequencing here drew on PBMCs from blood, taken about 23 months after vaccination. The TCR originated in a man between 50 and 70 years old who received an inactivated influenza vaccine. The CDR3 DNA sequence: TGTGCCAGCACCCCCAATGGATACAGGAGTGTGTCGGGGTACTTC. Amino acids: CASTPNGYRSVSGYF.